This T cell receptor (beta chain) was observed in a study of T cell responses to AZD1222 COVID-19 vaccine. About the study: Combined were second doses at about 4 or about 12 weeks.

Comments on this clone: Its specificity is not known.

The CDR3 contains 20 residues. With V trimmed by 0 bases and J by 5 bases, 18 bases remained unmatched. Germline CDR1 and CDR2: MNHEY and SMNVEV (reference sequence). Study-wide points: Reports indicate that nearly half of spike-specific TCRs are directed at unmutated variant regions. Baseline serostatus was positive in only six AZD1222 recipients. Among the donors, most were white British and more were female, and clonal diversity was possibly underestimated.

Using immunoSEQ multiplex PCR, the repertoire was profiled, and TCRdb retains in-frame clones only, with some absent. Of some 91,000 clones listed, 85% to 95% were seen once; the top ten hold roughly an eighth. The TCR was taken from an adult in good health. Sequenced material: peripheral blood, taken on day 0 of AZD1222 vaccination. The chain is built from TRBV27 and TRBJ2-5; TRBD2 matches at 10 bases. The CDR3 bases are TGTGCCAGCAGTTTATCGCATCCAGGGTCCTTACTAGCGGGATATGAGACCCAGTACTTC. Encoded protein: CASSLSHPGSLLAGYETQYF.